This entry features one TCR beta chain sequence. This entry is derived from a study of CD8 T cells in Susac syndrome. CDR1 is SEHNR and CDR2 is FQNEAQ in the germline V gene (reference sequence). CDR3 length equals 14 residues. V gave up 4 bases and J gave up 7 bases, with 13 bases separating them. RNA, at about 0.5 to 1 ug, was reverse transcribed with random hexamers. TCRdb reprocessed the immunoSEQ multiplex PCR reads via MiXCR and lists one record per CDR3 protein. The table includes 160,000 or so distinct CDR3 sequences, 92% detected once. What was sequenced was CD4+ T cells from PBMCs. The V call is TRBV7-9, the J call TRBJ1-4; no clear D gene. This TCR was sampled from a human donor in good health. In DNA, the CDR3 is TGTGCCAGCAGCTCTCCGGACGAGGGTGAAAAACTGTTTTTT. Its protein product is CASSSPDEGEKLFF.